This T cell receptor (beta chain) originates from a study of cytotoxic CD8 clonotypes in ibrutinib-treated CLL (dated by TCRdb to the early 2020s). In terms of the full investigation: In this cohort, more than 14 patients were treatment-naive and ten to twelve were relapsed/refractory, while 17 to 18 had unmutated IGHV. Responses were partial in 25 or so patients and complete in 2; after median about 70 months follow-up, roughly 15 stayed in remission and about 12 progressed. Samples at response were collected after a median of about 12 months of treatment, with a range of about 6 to 36 months. On average, each sample yielded approximately 250,000 productive templates and 94,082 productive rearrangements. Longitudinal samples were available for 26 of the 86 trial participants. Cryopreserved peripheral blood mononuclear cells were collected before treatment, at response, and at either disease progression or sustained remission. All remission and progressive disease samples were collected while patients were still receiving ibrutinib. On the study overall, not on this receptor specifically: Clonality increased at ibrutinib response, stayed stable in sustained remission, and fell back toward baseline at progression. Sustained-remission and progressing patients did not have matched sampling times, and lymph node repertoires were not examined. Public clonotypes were rare and either contracted or stayed stable during treatment, and the rise in clonality at ibrutinib response reflected the expansion of private clonotypes. Baseline clonality was found to be higher than that of age-matched healthy donors and was strongly correlated with circulating CD8+ T-cell counts.

On a MiSeq, deep resolution sequencing aimed for a depth between 1 in 1 million and 1 in 200,000 T cells, with each clonotype covered approximately 9.2x on average. The immunoSEQ hsTCRB Kit was used to generate the TCR beta libraries. The original pipeline was this. Data were analyzed with ImmunoSEQ Data Assistant and ImmunoSEQ Analyzer, with V, D and J genes assigned per IMGT definitions. Clonality, with values ranging from 0 to 1, was calculated as one minus the normalized Shannon entropy of productive rearrangement frequencies. Only overrepresented clonotypes making up at least 0.05% of the repertoire of each patient were included in the public clonotype analysis. Approximately 14 age-matched healthy donor repertoires from immuneACCESS were used as controls for clonality. TCRdb obtained this table from immuneACCESS and retained in-frame rearrangements with V and J assigned. These tables miss some clones; where compared with another copy, unresolved V genes account for less than half of the shortfall, and the remainder is unexplained. V and J calls and clone size are given by that table; D and trimming were obtained from the DNA. Present in this sample are 150,000 to 200,000 clones, around 70% of which were seen just once. The ten most abundant clones make up 10% to 15% of the sample.

In the case of this clone: Its antigen is still unknown. No quality values exist for individual bases; no much larger clone is one base distant.

This sample's time point label indicates: around 2 years on ibrutinib. Around 1.8 micrograms of genomic DNA were extracted from cryopreserved PBMCs for TCR beta library preparation. Longitudinal blood samples from CLL patients receiving ibrutinib monotherapy were subjected to high-throughput TCR beta sequencing. The patients took part in an open-label, single-center phase 2 trial of ibrutinib monotherapy. The starting material was PBMCs, obtained after 24 months of ibrutinib treatment. The source is a human donor with chronic lymphocytic leukemia.

The nucleotide sequence is given as TGTGCCAGCAGCCAAGATCGGCGGGAGGGCCTCAATGAGCAGTTCTTC. This codes for CASSQDRREGLNEQFF. The rearrangement combines TRBV4-2 with TRBJ2-1; 9 central nucleotides agree with TRBD2. Compared with germline, V lacks 0 bases and J lacks 6 bases; bases without a gene match: 6. The germline V gene sets CDR1 to LGHNA and CDR2 to YNFKEQ. The CDR3 covers 16 residues, taking in both the cysteine and the phenylalanine. Only the CDR3 DNA stays, 48 bases, in frame from base 1.